Presented here are 24 T cell receptor beta chains from one specimen sequenced in a study of blood T cell repertoires in COVID-19. The data were produced by immunoSEQ multiplex PCR, yet TCRdb's version contains in-frame clones alone and is incomplete. The sample contains hundreds of thousands of clones, about 88% of which appear only once. The sample taken for sequencing was peripheral blood. Every receptor here comes from a man aged 65 to 85 with acute or convalescent COVID-19.

The CDR3 loop reads CASSLGQGVVNEQFF. The CDR3 DNA sequence: TGTGCCAGCAGTCTCGGACAGGGGGTGGTAAATGAGCAGTTCTTC. This chain links TRBV7-6 with TRBJ2-1, with 10 bases identical to TRBD1. V shed 6 bases, J shed 7 bases, and the junction held 9 bases outside the gene matches. The CDR3 length is 15 residues. Germline V lookup: CDR1 SGHVS, CDR2 FNYEAQ.

The chain uses TRBV5-1 and TRBJ2-5; 10 positions agree with TRBD2. The V segment lost 3 bases and the J segment 1 base; nucleotides outside the gene matches: 6. Germline V lookup: CDR1 SGHRS, CDR2 YFSETQ. CDR3 length equals 16 residues. The CDR3 reads CASSSLLAGFQETQYF. The CDR3 coding sequence is TGCGCCAGCAGCTCGCTACTAGCGGGGTTCCAAGAGACCCAGTACTTC.

This clone was seen a handful of times. V is TRBV7-3 and J is TRBJ2-1, with 8 bases matching TRBD1. The CDR3 loop spans 14 amino acids. V gave up 4 bases and J gave up 4 bases; unmatched junction bases: 3. The germline V gene encodes CDR1 SGHTA and CDR2 FQGTGA. Here the CDR3 DNA reads TGTGCCAGCAGCTACGACAGGGGATACAATGAGCAGTTCTTC. Encoded protein: CASSYDRGYNEQFF.

The J gene is TRBJ1-3, the V gene TRBV5-1, with TRBD1 as a possible D gene (6 bases). CDR1 is SGHRS, CDR2 YFSETQ, per germline. The germline V and J ends were trimmed by 0 bases and 2 bases, with 9 bases remaining between them. The CDR3 has 15 amino acids. For the CDR3, the DNA is TGCGCCAGCAGCTTGGTGGGGGCGACTGGAAACACCATATATTTT. Translated, it gives CASSLVGATGNTIYF.

The chain combines TRBV5-1 with TRBJ2-5, with TRBD2 matching 7 bases. This CDR3 is built from 14 residues. Per germline, CDR1 SGHRS and CDR2 YFSETQ. V shed 4 bases, J shed 2 bases, and the junction held 5 bases outside the gene matches. The CDR3 sequence: CASSRTRLQETQYF. In nucleotides, the CDR3 is TGCGCCAGCAGCAGGACTAGATTACAAGAGACCCAGTACTTC.

This clone was seen a single time. The J gene is TRBJ2-5, the V gene TRBV5-1, with TRBD2 matching over 9 bases. In germline, CDR1 is SGHRS, CDR2 YFSETQ. The CDR3 has 16 residues. The V and J ends lost 0 bases and 1 base, in that order; junction bases with no gene match: 4. CDR3 sequence (DNA): TGCGCCAGCAGCTTGGGAGTAGCGGGGGCCCAAGAGACCCAGTACTTC. Its translation: CASSLGVAGAQETQYF.

The CDR3 region has the DNA TGTGCCAGCGGGACAGTCCATGAAAAACTGTTTTTT. The encoded protein is CASGTVHEKLFF. V is TRBV21-1 and J is TRBJ1-4; the table's D call of TRBD1 was not tested on the DNA. TRBV21-1 is annotated as a pseudogene. The CDR3 loop spans 12 amino acids.

The gene calls are TRBV10-1 and TRBJ1-2; D remains unclear. The germline V gene encodes CDR1 WNHNN and CDR2 SYGVQD (reference sequence). The V and J ends lost 5 bases and 3 bases respectively, with 10 bases between them. The CDR3 covers 13 residues. DNA for the CDR3: TGCGCCAGCAGTCCAAGACAAGACTATGGCTACACCTTC. The encoded protein is CASSPRQDYGYTF.

The chain has TRBV6-5 and TRBJ2-5, with 7 bases aligning to TRBD1. With V trimmed by 6 bases and J by 6 bases, 7 bases remained unmatched. This CDR3 has 13 amino acids. CDR1 and CDR2 (germline): MNHEY, SVGAGI. CDR3 in DNA: TGTGCCAGCAGACCGGGACAGAGCCAGACCCAGTACTTC. Amino acid sequence: CASRPGQSQTQYF.

The chain uses TRBV30 and TRBJ1-2; weak D call: TRBD1 (6 bases). CDR1 and CDR2 (germline): GTSNPN, SVGIG (reference sequence). V lost 0 bases and J lost 8, with 22 bases in between. The CDR3 sequence is 16 residues long. Here the CDR3 DNA reads TGTGCCTGGAGTGTCGGCAGATCACGAGGGGGACGGGGCTACACCTTC. This codes for CAWSVGRSRGGRGYTF.

V usage is TRBV12-5 and J usage is TRBJ2-7; TRBD1 agrees at 8 bases. CDR1 LGHNT and CDR2 FRNRAP come from the germline V gene. The CDR3 length is 15 residues. J was trimmed by 2 bases and V by 0 bases; bases with no gene match: 3. CDR3 in amino acids: CASGLVQGVPYEQYF. In DNA form, the CDR3 reads TGTGCTAGTGGTTTGGTACAGGGGGTCCCCTACGAGCAGTACTTC.

This sequence joins TRBV9 and TRBJ1-3; weak D call: TRBD1 (5 bases). Looked up from germline, CDR1 is SGDLS and CDR2 is YYNGEE. The CDR3 covers 16 residues. V was cut by 4 bases and J by 0 bases, with 14 bases left in between. CDR3: CASSPRQQFSGNTIYF. DNA for the CDR3: TGTGCCAGCAGCCCCCGACAGCAATTCTCTGGAAACACCATATATTTT.

The chain carries TRBV10-2 and TRBJ2-1; 11 positions match TRBD2. Trimming took 7 bases from V and 4 from J; bases not matched to a gene: 6. From germline, CDR1 is WSHSY and CDR2 SAAADI. This CDR3 spans 15 amino acids. The CDR3: CASKKLAGVYNEQFF. The CDR3 DNA sequence: TGCGCCAGCAAAAAACTAGCGGGGGTTTACAATGAGCAGTTCTTC.

The V and J genes are TRBV9 and TRBJ2-1; 7 positions match TRBD2. In germline, CDR1 is SGDLS, CDR2 YYNGEE. The CDR3 is made up of 15 amino acids. V shed 0 bases, J shed 2 bases, and the junction held 2 bases outside the gene matches. The CDR3 reads CASSVAGTTYNEQFF. The CDR3 DNA reads TGTGCCAGCAGCGTAGCAGGGACTACCTACAATGAGCAGTTCTTC.

The V and J genes are TRBV7-2 and TRBJ2-3; no clear D. The CDR3 covers 13 residues. Germline CDR1 SGHTA, CDR2 FQGNSA. Trimming took off 6 bases at V and 0 bases at J, with 7 bases between the two ends. The CDR3 nucleotides are TGTGCCAGCAGACTTTATAGCACAGATACGCAGTATTTT. It codes for CASRLYSTDTQYF.

J is TRBJ1-2 and V is TRBV28; 9 positions agree with TRBD1. CDR3 size: 16 residues. V gave up 5 bases and J gave up 5 bases; unmatched junction bases: 12. The germline V gene has CDR1 MDHEN and CDR2 SYDVKM. DNA for the CDR3: TGTGCCAGCAGTAAAACCGGGACAGGGACTCTATATGGCTACACCTTC. It is translated as CASSKTGTGTLYGYTF.

The J gene is TRBJ2-2, the V gene TRBV6-5; possibly TRBD2 for D (5 bases). V was trimmed by 7 bases and J by 0 bases, leaving 9 bases between them. Germline V gene data show CDR1 as MNHEY and CDR2 as SVGAGI. This CDR3 comprises 14 residues. CDR3: CASNGLPNTGELFF. CDR3 nucleotide sequence: TGTGCCAGCAACGGACTCCCGAACACCGGGGAGCTGTTTTTT.

The chain is built from TRBV6-6 and TRBJ1-6, with a possible D match to TRBD1 (5 bases). CDR1 is MNHNY and CDR2 is SVGAGI in the germline V gene (reference sequence). The CDR3 loop spans 13 amino acids. The V and J ends lost 7 bases and 7 bases respectively, with 11 bases between them. The chain's CDR3 is CASNPGGNSPLHF. The CDR3 DNA reads TGTGCCAGCAACCCCGGGGGAAATTCACCCCTCCACTTT.

A few counts support this clone. The V gene is TRBV28, the J gene TRBJ1-2; TRBD1 might be the D (5 bases). This CDR3 has 15 residues. V was shortened by 4 bases and J by 2 bases, with 14 bases between the two germline ends. Germline V gene lookup returns CDR1 MDHEN and CDR2 SYDVKM. DNA for the CDR3: TGTGCCAGCAGTTCGGCTGGGGGGGGGAACTATGGCTACACCTTC. It yields the protein CASSSAGGGNYGYTF.

The rearrangement links TRBV7-9 to TRBJ2-5; 9 nucleotides agree with TRBD2. The CDR3 runs to 14 residues. Trimming cost V 3 bases and J 4 bases; bases outside gene matches: 3. Looked up from germline, CDR1 is SEHNR and CDR2 is FQNEAQ (reference sequence). In DNA, the CDR3 is TGTGCCAGCAGCTTTAGCGGGAGTAGAGAGACCCAGTACTTC. It encodes CASSFSGSRETQYF.

CDR3 coding DNA: TGTGCCACCAGCAGAGGGGACAGGGGATCTGATACGCAGTATTTT. Its protein product is CATSRGDRGSDTQYF. The V gene is TRBV15, the J gene TRBJ2-3, with 10 bases lining up with TRBD1. Germline trimming cut 1 base from V and 6 bases from J; bases unmatched to any gene: 4. CDR1 and CDR2 from the germline V gene are LNHNV and YYDKDF (reference sequence). This CDR3 is built from 15 residues. The variable domain in full, completed from reference TRBV15 and TRBJ2-3, reads DAMVIQNPRYQVTQFGKPVTLSCSQTLNHNVMYWYQQKSSQAPKLLFHYYDKDFNNEADTPDNFQSRRPNTSFCFLDIRSPGLGDTAMYLCATSRGDRGSDTQYFGPGTRLTVL.

V is TRBV19 and J is TRBJ1-1, with TRBD1 matching over 7 bases. CDR3 size: 12 residues. The V segment lost 1 base and the J segment 7 bases; nucleotides outside the gene matches: 0. Germline V gene sequence: CDR1 LNHDA, CDR2 SQIVND (reference sequence). CDR3 region: CASSIAGGEAFF. The CDR3 DNA reads TGTGCCAGTAGTATAGCAGGGGGTGAAGCTTTCTTT.

The chain links TRBV5-5 to TRBJ2-7; 7 bases fit TRBD2. Germline V CDR1 and CDR2: SGHKS, YYEKEE (reference sequence). The CDR3 covers 13 residues. The V and J ends lost 4 bases and 2 bases, in that order; junction bases with no gene match: 3. CDR3 DNA sequence: TGTGCCAGCAGCCCGGGGGGTACCTACGAGCAGTACTTC. Translated, it gives CASSPGGTYEQYF. Looking up the rest from reference TRBV5-5 and TRBJ2-7 gives the full variable domain: DAGVTQSPTHLIKTRGQQVTLRCSPISGHKSVSWYQQVLGQGPQFIFQYYEKEERGRGNFPDRFSARQFPNYSSELNVNALLLGDSALYLCASSPGGTYEQYFGPGTRLTVT.

The gene calls are TRBV10-2 and TRBJ2-7; the D is unclear. In germline, CDR1 is WSHSY, CDR2 SAAADI. The V gene lost 4 bases and the J gene lost 3 bases, with 7 bases spanning the gap. The CDR3 spans 12 residues. This CDR3 is CASSVSGYEQYF. As DNA, the CDR3 is TGCGCCAGCAGTGTATCAGGCTACGAGCAGTACTTC.